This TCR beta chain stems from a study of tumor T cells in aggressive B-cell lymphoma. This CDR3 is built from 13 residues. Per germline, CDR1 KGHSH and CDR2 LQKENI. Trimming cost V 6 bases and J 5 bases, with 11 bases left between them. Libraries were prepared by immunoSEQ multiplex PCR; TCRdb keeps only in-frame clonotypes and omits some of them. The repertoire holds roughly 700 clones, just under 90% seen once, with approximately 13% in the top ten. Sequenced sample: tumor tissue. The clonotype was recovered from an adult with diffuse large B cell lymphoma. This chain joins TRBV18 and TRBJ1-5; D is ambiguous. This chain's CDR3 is CASSPGVDQPQHF. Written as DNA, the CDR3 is TGTGCCAGCTCCCCGGGAGTCGATCAGCCCCAGCATTTT.